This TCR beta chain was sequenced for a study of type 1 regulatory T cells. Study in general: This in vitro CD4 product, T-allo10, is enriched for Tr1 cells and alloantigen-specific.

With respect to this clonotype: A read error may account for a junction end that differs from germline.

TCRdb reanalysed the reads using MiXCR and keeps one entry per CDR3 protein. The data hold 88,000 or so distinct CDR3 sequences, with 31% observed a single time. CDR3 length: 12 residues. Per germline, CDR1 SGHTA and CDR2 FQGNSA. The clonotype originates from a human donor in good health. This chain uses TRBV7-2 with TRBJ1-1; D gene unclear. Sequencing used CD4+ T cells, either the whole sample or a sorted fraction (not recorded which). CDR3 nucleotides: TGTGCCAGCAGCTTAGCAGAGGCTGAAGTTTTCTTT. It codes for CASSLAEAEVFF.